This TCR beta chain was found in a study of T-cell memory formation after mild COVID-19. Study-wide context: For the most part, TCR clusters were specific to one donor.

Many counts were recorded for this clonotype. What it recognizes is unknown. Regarding the study as a whole: Pre-infection memory already had some responding clones, implying cross-reactive memory joined. A second wave expanding day 15 to 37 was CD4+-biased; contracting clones were balanced.

TCR alpha and TCR beta cDNA libraries with sample barcodes and UMIs came from 5'RACE using constant-segment primers. TCRdb reprocessed the 5' RACE reads via MiXCR and lists one record per CDR3 protein. The data show about 600,000 distinct CDR3 sequences, approximately 21% seen once. The sample comprised PBMCs or a T cell subset sorted from them (not recorded which). This receptor was taken from an adult woman who had mild COVID-19 (a few samples of this study predate the infection). Cell type and time point are not known.

For the CDR3, the DNA is TGCAGTGCCCCGCGAGGGGGTGTATCTCTTGGCACTGAAGCTTTCTTT. Its translation is CSAPRGGVSLGTEAFF. The chain carries TRBV20-1 and TRBJ1-1; weak D call: TRBD1 (6 bases). This CDR3 has 16 amino acids. V lost 6 bases to trimming and J lost 4 bases, with 24 bases between them. CDR1 and CDR2 from the germline V gene are DFQATT and SNEGSKA (reference sequence).